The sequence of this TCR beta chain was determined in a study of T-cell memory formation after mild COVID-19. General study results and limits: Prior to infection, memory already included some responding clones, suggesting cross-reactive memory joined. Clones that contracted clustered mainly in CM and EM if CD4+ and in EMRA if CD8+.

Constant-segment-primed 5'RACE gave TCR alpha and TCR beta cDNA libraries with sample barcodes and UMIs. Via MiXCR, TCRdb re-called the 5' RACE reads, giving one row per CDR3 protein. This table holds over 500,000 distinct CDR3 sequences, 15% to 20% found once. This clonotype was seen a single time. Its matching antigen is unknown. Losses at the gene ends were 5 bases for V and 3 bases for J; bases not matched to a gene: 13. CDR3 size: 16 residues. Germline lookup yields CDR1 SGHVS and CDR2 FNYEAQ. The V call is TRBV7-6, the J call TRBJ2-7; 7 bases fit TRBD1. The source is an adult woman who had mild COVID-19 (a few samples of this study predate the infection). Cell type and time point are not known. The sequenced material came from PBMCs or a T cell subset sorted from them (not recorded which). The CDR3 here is CASSPQTGMLHYEQYF. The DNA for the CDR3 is TGTGCCAGCAGCCCTCAGACAGGGATGCTACACTACGAGCAGTACTTC.